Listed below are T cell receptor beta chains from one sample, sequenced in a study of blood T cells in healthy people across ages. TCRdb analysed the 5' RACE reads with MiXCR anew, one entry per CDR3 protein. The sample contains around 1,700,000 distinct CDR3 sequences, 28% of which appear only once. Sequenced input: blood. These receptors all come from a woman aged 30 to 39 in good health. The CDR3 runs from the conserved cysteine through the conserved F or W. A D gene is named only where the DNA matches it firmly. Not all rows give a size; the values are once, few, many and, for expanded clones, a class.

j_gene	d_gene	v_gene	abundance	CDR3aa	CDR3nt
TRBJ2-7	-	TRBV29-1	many	CSVVWHSHAYEQYF	TGCAGCGTTGTGTGGCACTCTCACGCCTACGAGCAGTACTTC
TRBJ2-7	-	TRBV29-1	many	CSVVFQAANSYEQYF	TGCAGCGTTGTCTTCCAAGCGGCAAATTCCTACGAGCAGTACTTC
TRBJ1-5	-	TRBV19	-	CASSLGSGTIYSNQPQHF	TGTGCCAGTAGCTTAGGGTCAGGGACAATATATAGCAATCAGCCCCAGCATTTT
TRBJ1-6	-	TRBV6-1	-	CASSEPGSPLHF	TGTGCCAGCAGTGAACCGGGGTCACCCCTCCACTTT
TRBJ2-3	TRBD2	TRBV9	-	CASSGGGITDTQYF	TGTGCCAGCAGCGGGGGGGGAATCACAGATACGCAGTATTTT
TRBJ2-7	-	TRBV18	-	CASSRTQRSSYEQYF	TGTGCCAGCTCACGGACCCAACGATCCTCCTACGAGCAGTACTTC
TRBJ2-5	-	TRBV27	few	CASSDLPDSQETQYF	TGTGCCAGCAGCGACCTACCGGACAGCCAAGAGACCCAGTACTTC
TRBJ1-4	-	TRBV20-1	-	CSAPQIGEKLFF	TGCAGTGCTCCCCAGATCGGCGAAAAACTGTTTTTT
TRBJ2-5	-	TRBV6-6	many	CASGDGSVAQETQYF	TGTGCCAGCGGGGACGGGAGTGTGGCACAAGAGACCCAGTACTTC
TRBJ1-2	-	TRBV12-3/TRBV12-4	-	CATYRADELAGYTF	TGTGCCACCTATCGGGCCGACGAACTAGCTGGCTACACCTTC
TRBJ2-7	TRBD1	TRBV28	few	CASNKPGQGIYEQYF	TGTGCCAGCAACAAACCGGGACAGGGGATCTACGAGCAGTACTTC
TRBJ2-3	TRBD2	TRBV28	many	CASGGGTDTQYF	TGTGCCAGCGGGGGGGGCACAGATACGCAGTATTTT
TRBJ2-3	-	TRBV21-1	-	CASSNAWDTQYF	TGTGCCAGCAGCAACGCATGGGATACGCAGTATTTT
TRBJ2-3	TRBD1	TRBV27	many	CASSSSGTGASIADTQYF	TGTGCCAGCAGTTCCTCCGGGACAGGGGCCTCTATCGCAGATACGCAGTATTTT
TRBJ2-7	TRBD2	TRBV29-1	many	CSVAGTSRGEQYF	TGCAGCGTCGCCGGGACTAGTCGAGGCGAGCAGTACTTC
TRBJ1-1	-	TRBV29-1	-	CSVNGLVSTEAFF	TGCAGCGTAAACGGACTGGTAAGCACTGAAGCTTTCTTT
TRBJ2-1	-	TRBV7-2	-	CASRGAGASYNEQFF	TGTGCCAGCAGAGGGGCGGGGGCCTCCTACAATGAGCAGTTCTTC
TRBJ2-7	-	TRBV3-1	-	CASSQGRQGSSYEQYF	TGTGCCAGCAGCCAAGGGAGGCAGGGGAGCTCCTACGAGCAGTACTTC
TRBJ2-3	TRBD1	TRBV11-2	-	CASSRGGQPTDTQYF	TGTGCCAGCAGCCGAGGGGGACAGCCCACAGATACGCAGTATTTT
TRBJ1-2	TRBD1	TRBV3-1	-	CASSPDWGGGHGYTF	TGTGCCAGCAGCCCCGATTGGGGAGGGGGCCATGGCTACACCTTC
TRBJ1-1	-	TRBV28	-	CASRGSGINTEAFF	TGTGCCAGCAGAGGATCCGGGATAAACACTGAAGCTTTCTTT
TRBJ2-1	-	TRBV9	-	CASSVEGRRDNEQFF	TGTGCCAGCAGCGTAGAAGGACGGCGCGACAATGAGCAGTTCTTC
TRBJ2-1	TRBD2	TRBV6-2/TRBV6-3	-	CATSGLAGVVSYNEQFF	TGTGCCACCTCTGGACTAGCGGGGGTGGTATCCTACAATGAGCAGTTCTTC
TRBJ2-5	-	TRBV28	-	CASSVGQVRETQYF	TGTGCCAGCAGTGTTGGGCAGGTAAGAGAGACCCAGTACTTC
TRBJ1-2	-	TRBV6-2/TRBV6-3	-	CASSYQAYGYTF	TGCGCCAGCAGTTATCAGGCATATGGCTACACCTTC
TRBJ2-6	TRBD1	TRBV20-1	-	CSVVPRDRGFSGANVLTF	TGCAGTGTCGTGCCCCGGGACAGGGGGTTCTCTGGGGCCAACGTCCTGACTTTC
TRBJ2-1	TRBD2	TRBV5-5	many	CASSTSGVLDEQFF	TGTGCCAGCTCGACTAGCGGGGTTCTTGATGAGCAGTTCTTC
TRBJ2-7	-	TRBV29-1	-	CSGLDSSSYEQYF	TGCAGCGGCCTGGACAGCAGCTCCTACGAGCAGTACTTC
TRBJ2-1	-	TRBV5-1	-	CASSLGSVEYNEQFF	TGCGCCAGCAGCTTGGGTAGCGTGGAGTACAATGAGCAGTTCTTC
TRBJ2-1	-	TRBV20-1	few	CSATGGTGSNEQFF	TGCAGTGCTACGGGGGGGACAGGGTCTAATGAGCAGTTCTTC
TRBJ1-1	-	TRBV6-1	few	CASSEIYWGNTEAFF	TGTGCCAGCAGTGAAATTTATTGGGGGAACACTGAAGCTTTCTTT